This TCR beta chain stems from a study of blood T cell repertoires in COVID-19. About the research overall: COVID-19 samples from acute and convalescent phases originated in the United States, Italy and Spain.

Sequencing was performed with immunoSEQ multiplex PCR; in TCRdb, only in-frame clones are kept and a portion is missing. The top ten hold under 4.5% of the sample, which has fewer than 200,000 clones, approximately 82% seen once. Participants' own reports of clinical history determined their cohort assignment. The V end lost 0 bases, the J end lost 4 bases, and 14 bases lay between the germline ends. Germline V gene data show CDR1 as SGHRS and CDR2 as YFSETQ. The CDR3 is 16 amino acids. The rearrangement uses TRBV5-1 and TRBJ1-3; D ambiguous. Sequencing used PBMCs or T cells enriched from blood (not recorded which). The TCR was taken from a woman between 45 and 60 years old who had recovered from COVID-19. In nucleotides, the CDR3 is TGCGCCAGCAGCTTGGCGGGCCCCGCGGGGGGAAACACCATATATTTT. Residues: CASSLAGPAGGNTIYF.